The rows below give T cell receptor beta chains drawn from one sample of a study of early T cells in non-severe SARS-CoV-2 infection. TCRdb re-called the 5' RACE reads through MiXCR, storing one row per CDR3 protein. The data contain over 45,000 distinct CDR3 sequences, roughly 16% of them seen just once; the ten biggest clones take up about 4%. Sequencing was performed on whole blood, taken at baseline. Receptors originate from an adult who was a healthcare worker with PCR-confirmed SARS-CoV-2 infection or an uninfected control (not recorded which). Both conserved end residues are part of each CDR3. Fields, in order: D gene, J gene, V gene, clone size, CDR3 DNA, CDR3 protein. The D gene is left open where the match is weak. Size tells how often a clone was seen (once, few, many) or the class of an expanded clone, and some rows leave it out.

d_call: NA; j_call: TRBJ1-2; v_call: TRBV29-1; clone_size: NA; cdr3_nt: TGCAGCGCGGATGGGGGGGGCGGCTATGGCTACACCTTC; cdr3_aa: CSADGGGGYGYTF
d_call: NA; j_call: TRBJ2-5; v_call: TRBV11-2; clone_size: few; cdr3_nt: TGTGCCAGCAGCTTCTTTGAGACCCAGTACTTC; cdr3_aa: CASSFFETQYF
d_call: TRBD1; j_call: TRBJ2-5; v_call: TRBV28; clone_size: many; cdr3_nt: TGTGCCAGCAGTTTTGGGACAGGGAAGCAAGGGGAGACCCAGTACTTC; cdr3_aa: CASSFGTGKQGETQYF
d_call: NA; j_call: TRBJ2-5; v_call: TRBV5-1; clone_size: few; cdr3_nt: TGCGCCAGCAGCCCGGTTGGCATCCAAGAGACCCAGTACTTC; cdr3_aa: CASSPVGIQETQYF
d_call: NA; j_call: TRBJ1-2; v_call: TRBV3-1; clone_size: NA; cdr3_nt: TGTGCCAGCAGTGTGACAGCCCTCTATGGCTACACCTTC; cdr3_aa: CASSVTALYGYTF
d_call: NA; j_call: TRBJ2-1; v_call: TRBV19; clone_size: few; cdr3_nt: TGTGCCAGTAGTATAGATTTGGTGCCCGCGTTTCGAAGAAAGTTCTTC; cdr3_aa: CASSIDLVPAFRRKFF
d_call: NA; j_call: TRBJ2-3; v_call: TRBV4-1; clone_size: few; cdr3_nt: TGCGCCAGCAGCCATCCCGAGGCGGGTACGCAGTATTTT; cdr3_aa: CASSHPEAGTQYF
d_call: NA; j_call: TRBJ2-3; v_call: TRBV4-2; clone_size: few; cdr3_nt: TGTGCCAGCAGCCAAGATGGGCGGGGAGATACGCAGTATTTT; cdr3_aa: CASSQDGRGDTQYF
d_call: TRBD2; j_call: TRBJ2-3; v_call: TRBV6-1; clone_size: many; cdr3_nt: TGTGCCAGCAGAAGAGGACTAGCGGGGGACACAGATACGCAGTATTTT; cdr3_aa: CASRRGLAGDTDTQYF
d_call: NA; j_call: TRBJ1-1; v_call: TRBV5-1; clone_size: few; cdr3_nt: TGCGCCAGCAGCTTGGGACACAGGGACACTGAAGCTTTCTTT; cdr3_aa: CASSLGHRDTEAFF
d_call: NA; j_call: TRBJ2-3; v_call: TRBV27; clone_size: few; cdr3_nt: TGTGCCAGCAGAGGACAGGGGAGTAGCGGGGGGACAGATACGCAGTATTTT; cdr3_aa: CASRGQGSSGGTDTQYF
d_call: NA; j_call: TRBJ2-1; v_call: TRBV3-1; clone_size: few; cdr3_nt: TGTGCCAGCAGCGAGGGGTCGGCGGGAAAGAAATACAATGAGCAGTTCTTC; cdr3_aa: CASSEGSAGKKYNEQFF
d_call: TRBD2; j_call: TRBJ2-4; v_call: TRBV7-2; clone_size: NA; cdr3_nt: TGTGCCAGCAGCTTAGGAGTAGGACTAGGCGAGTTGTACTTC; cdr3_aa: CASSLGVGLGELYF
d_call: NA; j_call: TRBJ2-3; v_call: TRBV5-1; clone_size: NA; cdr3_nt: TGCGCCAGCAGCCCCATCGGGACAGATACGCAGTATTTT; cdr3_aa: CASSPIGTDTQYF
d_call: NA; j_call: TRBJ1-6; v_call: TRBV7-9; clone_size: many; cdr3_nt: TGTGCCAGCAGGAGGGCGGATAATTCACCCCTCCACTTT; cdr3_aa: CASRRADNSPLHF
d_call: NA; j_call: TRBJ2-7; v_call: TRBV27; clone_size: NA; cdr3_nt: TGTGCCAGCAGCCAGGACGCATCCGCCTACGAGCAGTACTTC; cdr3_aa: CASSQDASAYEQYF
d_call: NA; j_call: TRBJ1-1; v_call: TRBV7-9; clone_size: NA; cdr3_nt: TGTGCCAGCAGCTACCAGGGCAACTCTGAAGCTTTCTTT; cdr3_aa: CASSYQGNSEAFF
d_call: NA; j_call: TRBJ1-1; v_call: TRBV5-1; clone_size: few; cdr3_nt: TGCGCCAGCAGCCTCCTTGTAGACAGTCTGAGGAACACTGAAGCTTTCTTT; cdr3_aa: CASSLLVDSLRNTEAFF
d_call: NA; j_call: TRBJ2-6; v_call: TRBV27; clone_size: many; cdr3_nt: TGTGCCAGCAGGGACTCTGGGGCCAACGTCCTGACTTTC; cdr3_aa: CASRDSGANVLTF
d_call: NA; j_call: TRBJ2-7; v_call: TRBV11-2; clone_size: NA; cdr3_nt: TGTGCCAGCAGCTACCCCTCTGGCGGAAAGTTATCGTCCTACGAGCAGTACTTC; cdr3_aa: CASSYPSGGKLSSYEQYF
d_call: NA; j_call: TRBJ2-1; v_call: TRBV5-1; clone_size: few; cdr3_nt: TGCGCCAGCAGCTTCATCCAAGGGAATGAGCAGTTCTTC; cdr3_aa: CASSFIQGNEQFF
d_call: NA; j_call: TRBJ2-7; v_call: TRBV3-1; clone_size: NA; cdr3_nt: TGTGCCAGCAGCCAAGTCACAGCAGACTACGAGCAGTACTTC; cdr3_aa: CASSQVTADYEQYF
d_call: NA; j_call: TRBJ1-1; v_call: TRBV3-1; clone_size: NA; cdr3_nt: TGTGCCAGCAGCCACTTAAAGAGTGAAGCTTTCTTT; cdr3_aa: CASSHLKSEAFF
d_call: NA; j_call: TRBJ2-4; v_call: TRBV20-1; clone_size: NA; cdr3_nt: TGCAGTGCTAGAGAGGGGGGCAAAAACATTCAGTACTTC; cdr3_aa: CSAREGGKNIQYF
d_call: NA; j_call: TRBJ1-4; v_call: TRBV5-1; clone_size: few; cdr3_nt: TGCGCCAGCAGCTTGGAACCTACAACTAATGAAAAACTGTTTTTT; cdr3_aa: CASSLEPTTNEKLFF
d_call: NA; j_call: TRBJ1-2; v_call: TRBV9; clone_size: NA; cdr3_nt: TGTGCCAGCAGCGTAGACAACTATGGCTACACCTTC; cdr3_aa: CASSVDNYGYTF
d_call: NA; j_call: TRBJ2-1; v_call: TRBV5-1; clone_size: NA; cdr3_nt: TGCGCCAGCAGCTTGGCCGGAGCTACCGAGCAGTTCTTC; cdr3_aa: CASSLAGATEQFF
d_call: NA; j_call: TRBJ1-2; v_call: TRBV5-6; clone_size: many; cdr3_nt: TGTGCCAGCACCAGAGGACTTCCTAATGGCTACACCTTC; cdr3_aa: CASTRGLPNGYTF
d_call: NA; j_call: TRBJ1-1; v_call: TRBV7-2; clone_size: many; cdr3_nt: TGTGCCAGCAAATCACCGAACACTGAAGCTTTCTTT; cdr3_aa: CASKSPNTEAFF
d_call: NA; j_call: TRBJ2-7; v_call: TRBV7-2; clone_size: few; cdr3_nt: TGTGCCAGCAGCCCCAGGCGGGAAACGGTCTACGAGCAGTACTTC; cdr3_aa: CASSPRRETVYEQYF
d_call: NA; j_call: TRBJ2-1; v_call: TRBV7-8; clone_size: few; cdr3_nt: TGTGCCAGCAGCTTAGCGGGAGGGGGACAGGCAGTGGTAAGCTCCTACAATGAGCAGTTCTTC; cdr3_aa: CASSLAGGGQAVVSSYNEQFF
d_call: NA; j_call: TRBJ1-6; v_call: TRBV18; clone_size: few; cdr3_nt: TGTGCCAGCTCATCCCGGGTGGAGGAATCACCCCTCCACTTT; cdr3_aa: CASSSRVEESPLHF
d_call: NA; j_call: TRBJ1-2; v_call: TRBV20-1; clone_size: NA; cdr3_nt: TGCAGTGCTAGAGATCCCGGGACGGGACCGTGGGCGTTC; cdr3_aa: CSARDPGTGPWAF
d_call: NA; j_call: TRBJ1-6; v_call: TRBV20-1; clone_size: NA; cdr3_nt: TGCAGTGTAGCCCCAGGGTCGAGCAATTCACCCCTCCACTTT; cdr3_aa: CSVAPGSSNSPLHF
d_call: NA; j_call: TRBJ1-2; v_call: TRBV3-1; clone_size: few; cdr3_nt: TGTGCCAGCAGCCAAGGCAGGCAGGGAGGCTACACCTTC; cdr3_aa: CASSQGRQGGYTF
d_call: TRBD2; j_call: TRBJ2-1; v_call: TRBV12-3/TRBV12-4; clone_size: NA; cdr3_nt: TGTGCCAGCAGCTCGGGACTAGCGGTAAACAATGAGCAGTTCTTC; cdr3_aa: CASSSGLAVNNEQFF
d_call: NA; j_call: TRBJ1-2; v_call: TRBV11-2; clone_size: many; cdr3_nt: TGTGCCAGCAGGGGCGCGGCGGGGGCGTCGTCTATCCACACCTTC; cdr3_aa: CASRGAAGASSIHTF
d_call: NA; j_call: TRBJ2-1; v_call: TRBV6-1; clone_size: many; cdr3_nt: TGTGCCAGCAGTATTGAGAACAGGGCACGGGAGCAGTTCTTC; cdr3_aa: CASSIENRAREQFF
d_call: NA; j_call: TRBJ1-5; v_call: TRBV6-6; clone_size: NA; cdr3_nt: TGTGCCAGCAGTTACCGAGAGAGCAATCAGCCCCAGCATTTT; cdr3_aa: CASSYRESNQPQHF
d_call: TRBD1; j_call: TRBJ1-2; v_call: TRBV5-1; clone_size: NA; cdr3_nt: TGCGCCAGCAGCTTGGCAACCCTTACAGGGGGCAATGGCTACACCTTC; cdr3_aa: CASSLATLTGGNGYTF
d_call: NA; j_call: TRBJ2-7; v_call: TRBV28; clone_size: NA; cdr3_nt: TGTGCCAGCAGCCGAGAGACAGGCTCCTACGAGCAGTACTTC; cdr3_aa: CASSRETGSYEQYF
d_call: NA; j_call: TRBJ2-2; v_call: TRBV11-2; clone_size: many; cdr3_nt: TGTGCCAGCAGCGCGGACCGGACATATACCGGGGAGCTGTTTTTT; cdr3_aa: CASSADRTYTGELFF
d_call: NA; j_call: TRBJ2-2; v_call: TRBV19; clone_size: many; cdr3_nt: TGTGCCAGTAGTAAGGGTCCCATCACCGGGGAGCTGTTTTTT; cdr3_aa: CASSKGPITGELFF
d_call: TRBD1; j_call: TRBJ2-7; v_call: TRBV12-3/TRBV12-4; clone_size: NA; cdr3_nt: TGTGCCAGCAGCACCACCAGCCGGGACAGAAGGGACGAGCAGTACTTC; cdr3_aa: CASSTTSRDRRDEQYF
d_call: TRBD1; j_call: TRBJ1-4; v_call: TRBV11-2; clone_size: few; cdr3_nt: TGTGCCAGCGCCAACCTCCGGGACAGTCAAGAAAAACTGTTTTTT; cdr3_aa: CASANLRDSQEKLFF
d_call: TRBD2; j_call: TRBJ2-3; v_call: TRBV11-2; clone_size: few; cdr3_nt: TGTGCCAGCAGCCTAGGGACTAGCGCCACAGATACGCAGTATTTT; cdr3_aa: CASSLGTSATDTQYF
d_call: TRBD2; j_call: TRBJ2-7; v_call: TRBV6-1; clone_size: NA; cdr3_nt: TGTGCCAGCAGTGAAGCGGCGGCGGGAGTCTACGAGCAGTACTTC; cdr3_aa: CASSEAAAGVYEQYF
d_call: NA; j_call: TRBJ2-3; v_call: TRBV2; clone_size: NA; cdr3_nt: TGTGCCAGCAGACGTAGCGGAGGGGGAGATACGCAGTATTTT; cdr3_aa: CASRRSGGGDTQYF